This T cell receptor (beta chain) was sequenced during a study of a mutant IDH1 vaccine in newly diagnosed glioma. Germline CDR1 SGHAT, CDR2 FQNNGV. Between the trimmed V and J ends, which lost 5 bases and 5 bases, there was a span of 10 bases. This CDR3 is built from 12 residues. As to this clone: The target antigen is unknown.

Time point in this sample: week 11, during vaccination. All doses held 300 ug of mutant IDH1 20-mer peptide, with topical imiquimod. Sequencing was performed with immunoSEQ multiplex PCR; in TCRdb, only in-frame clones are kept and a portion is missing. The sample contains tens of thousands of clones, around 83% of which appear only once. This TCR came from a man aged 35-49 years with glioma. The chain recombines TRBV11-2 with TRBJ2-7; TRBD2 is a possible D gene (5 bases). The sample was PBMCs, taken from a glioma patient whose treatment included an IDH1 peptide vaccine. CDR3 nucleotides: TGTGCCAGCAGCCCCACTAGTAACGAGCAGTACTTC. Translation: CASSPTSNEQYF.